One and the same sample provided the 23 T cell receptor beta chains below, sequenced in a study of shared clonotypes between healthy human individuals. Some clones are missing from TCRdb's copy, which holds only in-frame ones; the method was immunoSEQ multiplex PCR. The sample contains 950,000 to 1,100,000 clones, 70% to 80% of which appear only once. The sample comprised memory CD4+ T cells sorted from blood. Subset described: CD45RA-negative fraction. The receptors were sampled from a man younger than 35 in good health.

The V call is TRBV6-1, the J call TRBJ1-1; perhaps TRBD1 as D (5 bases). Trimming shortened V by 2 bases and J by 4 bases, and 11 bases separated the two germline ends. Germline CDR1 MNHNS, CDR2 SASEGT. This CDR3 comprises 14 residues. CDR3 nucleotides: TGTGCCAGCAGTGAACCCGGGGCTATCACTGAAGCTTTCTTT. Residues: CASSEPGAITEAFF.

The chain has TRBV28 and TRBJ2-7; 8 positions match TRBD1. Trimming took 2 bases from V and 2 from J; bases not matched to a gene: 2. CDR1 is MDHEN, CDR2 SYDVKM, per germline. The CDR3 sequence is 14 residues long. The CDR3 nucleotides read TGTGCCAGCAGTTTACTGGGACAGGCCTACGAGCAGTACTTC. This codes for CASSLLGQAYEQYF. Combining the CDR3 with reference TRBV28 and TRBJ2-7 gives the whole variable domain DVKVTQSSRYLVKRTGEKVFLECVQDMDHENMFWYRQDPGLGLRLIYFSYDVKMKEKGDIPEGYSVSREKKERFSLILESASTNQTSMYLCASSLLGQAYEQYFGPGTRLTVT.

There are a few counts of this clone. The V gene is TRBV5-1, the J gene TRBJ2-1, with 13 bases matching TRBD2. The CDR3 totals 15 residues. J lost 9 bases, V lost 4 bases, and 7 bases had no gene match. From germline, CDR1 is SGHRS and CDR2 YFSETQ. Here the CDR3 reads CASSELAGGPSEQFF. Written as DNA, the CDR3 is TGCGCCAGCAGCGAACTAGCGGGGGGGCCTTCTGAGCAGTTCTTC.

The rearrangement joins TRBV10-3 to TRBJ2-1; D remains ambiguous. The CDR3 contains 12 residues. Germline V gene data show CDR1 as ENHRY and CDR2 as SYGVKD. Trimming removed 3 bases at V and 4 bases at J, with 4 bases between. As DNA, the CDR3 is TGTGCCATCAGTGACAGATACAATGAGCAGTTCTTC. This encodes CAISDRYNEQFF.

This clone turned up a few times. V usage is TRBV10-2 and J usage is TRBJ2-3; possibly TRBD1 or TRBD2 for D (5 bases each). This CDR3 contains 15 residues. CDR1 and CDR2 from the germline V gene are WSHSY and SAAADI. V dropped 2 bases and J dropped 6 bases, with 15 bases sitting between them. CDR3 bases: TGCGCCAGCAGTGAGCAAGTGGGACGGGTCGATACGCAGTATTTT. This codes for CASSEQVGRVDTQYF.

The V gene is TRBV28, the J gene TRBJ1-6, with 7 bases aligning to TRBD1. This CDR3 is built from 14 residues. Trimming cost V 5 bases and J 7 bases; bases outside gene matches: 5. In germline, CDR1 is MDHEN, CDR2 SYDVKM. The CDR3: CASSPGTVNSPLHF. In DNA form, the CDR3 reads TGTGCCAGCAGTCCCGGGACAGTAAATTCACCCCTCCACTTT.

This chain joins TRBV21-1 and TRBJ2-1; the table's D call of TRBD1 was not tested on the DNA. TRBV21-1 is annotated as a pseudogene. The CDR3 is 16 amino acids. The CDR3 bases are TGTGCCAGAGACACCAGGGGGCTGGAGACCTACAATGAGCAGTTCTTC. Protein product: CARDTRGLETYNEQFF.

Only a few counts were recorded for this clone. The chain's CDR3 is CASSRGLNTEAFF. CDR3 coding DNA: TGTGCCAGTAGTAGGGGTCTGAACACTGAAGCTTTCTTT. V and J are TRBV19 and TRBJ1-1, with D unresolved. The CDR3 covers 13 residues. Germline V gene lookup returns CDR1 LNHDA and CDR2 SQIVND (reference sequence). With 4 bases removed from V and 0 bases from J, the gap between germline ends came to 6 bases. Complete variable domain (other parts from reference TRBV19 and TRBJ1-1): DGGITQSPKYLFRKEGQNVTLSCEQNLNHDAMYWYRQDPGQGLRLIYYSQIVNDFQKGDIAEGYSVSREKKESFPLTVTSAQKNPTAFYLCASSRGLNTEAFFGQGTRLTVV.

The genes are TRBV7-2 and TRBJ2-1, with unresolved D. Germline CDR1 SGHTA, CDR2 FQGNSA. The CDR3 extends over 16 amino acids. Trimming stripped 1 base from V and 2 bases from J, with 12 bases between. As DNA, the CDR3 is TGTGCCAGCAGCTTAGGACACCTGAGAACCTACAATGAGCAGTTCTTC. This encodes CASSLGHLRTYNEQFF.

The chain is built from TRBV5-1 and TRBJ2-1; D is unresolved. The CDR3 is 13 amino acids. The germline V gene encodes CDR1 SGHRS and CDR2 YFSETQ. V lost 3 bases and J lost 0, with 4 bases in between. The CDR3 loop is CASSSPSYNEQFF. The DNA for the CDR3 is TGCGCCAGCAGCTCCCCCTCCTACAATGAGCAGTTCTTC.

Here the CDR3 DNA reads TGTGCCAGCAGGCAAAACCGGAACACCGGGGAGCTGTTTTTT. It is translated as CASRQNRNTGELFF. This rearrangement joins TRBV11-2 to TRBJ2-2; D remains ambiguous. This CDR3 region has 14 residues. The germline V gene encodes CDR1 SGHAT and CDR2 FQNNGV. V lost 6 bases and J 1 base, leaving 9 bases between the germline ends.

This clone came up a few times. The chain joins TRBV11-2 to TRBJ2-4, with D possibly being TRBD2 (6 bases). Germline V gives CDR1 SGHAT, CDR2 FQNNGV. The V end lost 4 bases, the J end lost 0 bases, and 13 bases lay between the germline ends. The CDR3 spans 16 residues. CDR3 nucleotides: TGTGCCAGCAGCTCCCCGGCGGGACTAGCCAAAAACATTCAGTACTTC. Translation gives CASSSPAGLAKNIQYF.

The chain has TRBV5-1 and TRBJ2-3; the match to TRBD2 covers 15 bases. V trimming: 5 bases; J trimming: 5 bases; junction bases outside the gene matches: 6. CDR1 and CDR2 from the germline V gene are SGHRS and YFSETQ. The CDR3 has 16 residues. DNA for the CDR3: TGCGCCAGCAGGGAGGGACTAGCGGGAGGATTAGATACGCAGTATTTT. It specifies CASREGLAGGLDTQYF.

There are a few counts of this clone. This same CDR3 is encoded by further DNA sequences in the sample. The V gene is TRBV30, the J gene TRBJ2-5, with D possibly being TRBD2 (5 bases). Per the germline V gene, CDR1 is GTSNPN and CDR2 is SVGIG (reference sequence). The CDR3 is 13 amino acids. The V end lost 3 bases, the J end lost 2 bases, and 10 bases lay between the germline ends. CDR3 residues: CAWSPGLQETQYF. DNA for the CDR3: TGTGCCTGGAGCCCCGGACTGCAAGAGACCCAGTACTTC.

The CDR3, as DNA: TGTGCCAGCAGCGGCCGGGGCGGAAGCTCCTACAATGAGCAGTTCTTC. Amino acid sequence: CASSGRGGSSYNEQFF. V usage is TRBV5-4 and J usage is TRBJ2-1; the D gene could be TRBD1 or TRBD2 (5 bases each). Germline CDR1 and CDR2: SGHNT and YYREEE (reference sequence). This CDR3 region has 16 residues. The V end was cut by 4 bases, the J end by 0 bases, with 14 bases between.

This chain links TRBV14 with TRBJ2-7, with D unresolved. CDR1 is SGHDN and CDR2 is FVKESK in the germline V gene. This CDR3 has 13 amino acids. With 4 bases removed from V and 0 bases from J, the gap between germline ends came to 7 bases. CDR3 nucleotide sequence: TGTGCCAGCAGCCGGACCAGCTCCTACGAGCAGTACTTC. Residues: CASSRTSSYEQYF.

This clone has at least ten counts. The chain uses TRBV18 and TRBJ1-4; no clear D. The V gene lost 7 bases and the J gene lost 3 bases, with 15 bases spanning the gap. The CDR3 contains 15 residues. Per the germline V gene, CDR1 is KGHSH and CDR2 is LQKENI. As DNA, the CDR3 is TGTGCCAGCTTCGGCCCGCCCGCTTCTAATGAAAAACTGTTTTTT. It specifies CASFGPPASNEKLFF.

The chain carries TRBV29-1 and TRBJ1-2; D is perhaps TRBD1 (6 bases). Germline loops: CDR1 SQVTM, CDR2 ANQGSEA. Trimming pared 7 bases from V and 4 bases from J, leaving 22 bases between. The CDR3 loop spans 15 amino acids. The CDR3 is CSADAYQQGVYGYTF. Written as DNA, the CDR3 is TGCAGCGCTGACGCCTATCAACAGGGAGTCTATGGCTACACCTTC.

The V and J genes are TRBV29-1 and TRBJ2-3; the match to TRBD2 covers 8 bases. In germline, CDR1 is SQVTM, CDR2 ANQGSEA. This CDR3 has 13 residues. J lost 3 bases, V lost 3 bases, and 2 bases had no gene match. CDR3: CSVDGGGTDTQYF. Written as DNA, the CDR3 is TGCAGCGTTGACGGGGGGGGAACAGATACGCAGTATTTT.

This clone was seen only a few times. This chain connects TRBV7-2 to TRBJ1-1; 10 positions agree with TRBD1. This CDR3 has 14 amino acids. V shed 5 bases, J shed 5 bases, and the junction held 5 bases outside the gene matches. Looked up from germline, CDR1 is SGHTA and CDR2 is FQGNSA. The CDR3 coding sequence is TGTGCCAGCAGCCCAGACAGGGGGCGGACTGAAGCTTTCTTT. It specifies CASSPDRGRTEAFF.

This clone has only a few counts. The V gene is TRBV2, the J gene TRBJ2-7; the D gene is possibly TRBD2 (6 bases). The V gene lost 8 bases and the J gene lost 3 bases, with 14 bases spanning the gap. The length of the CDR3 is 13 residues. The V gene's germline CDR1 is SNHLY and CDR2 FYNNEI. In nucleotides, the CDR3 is TGTGCCAGCTGGGGGGACTCCAACTACGAGCAGTACTTC. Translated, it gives CASWGDSNYEQYF.

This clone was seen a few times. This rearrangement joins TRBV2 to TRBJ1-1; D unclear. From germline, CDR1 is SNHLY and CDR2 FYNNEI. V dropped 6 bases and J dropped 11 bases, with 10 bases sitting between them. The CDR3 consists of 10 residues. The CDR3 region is CASRVTTAFF. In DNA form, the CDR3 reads TGTGCCAGCAGAGTCACGACGGCTTTCTTT.

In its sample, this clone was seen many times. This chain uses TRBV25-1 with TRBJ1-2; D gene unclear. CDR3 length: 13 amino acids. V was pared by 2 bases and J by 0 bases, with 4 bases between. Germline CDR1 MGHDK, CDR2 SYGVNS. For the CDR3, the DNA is TGTGCCAGCAGTGAAGGAACTAACTATGGCTACACCTTC. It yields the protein CASSEGTNYGYTF.